One sample yielded the 32 T cell receptor beta chains listed below, sequenced in a study of blood T cell repertoires in COVID-19 (dated by TCRdb to the early 2020s). The library was prepared using the immunoSEQ multiplex PCR assay. TCRdb took over this immuneACCESS table, retaining in-frame rearrangements with V and J assigned. Such tables are incomplete; in checked studies, under half of the missing clones stem from an unresolved V gene, and the remainder is unexplained. The sample data list 80,000 to 90,000 clones, and 82% of these were observed just once. The top ten constitute approximately 1.3% of the sample. Sequencing was carried out using peripheral blood. The receptors stem from a woman older than 75 with acute or convalescent COVID-19.

The chain has TRBV6-5 and TRBJ2-7, with TRBD1 matching 11 bases. The CDR3 loop spans 16 amino acids. V lost 2 bases, J lost 1 base, and 4 bases stayed unmatched. Per germline, CDR1 MNHEY and CDR2 SVGAGI. CDR3 sequence (DNA): TGTGCCAGCAGTTACCGGGACAGGGGGGGATCCTACGAGCAGTACTTC. Its translation: CASSYRDRGGSYEQYF.

The rearrangement joins TRBV18 to TRBJ2-5; 8 positions agree with TRBD1. This CDR3 has 14 amino acids. V lost 2 bases to trimming and J lost 5 bases; unmatched junction nucleotides: 4. From germline, CDR1 is KGHSH and CDR2 LQKENI. CDR3 nucleotide sequence: TGTGCCAGCTCACCAAGGACAGGGATGGAGACCCAGTACTTC. Amino acids: CASSPRTGMETQYF. The full variable domain, with the rest looked up from reference TRBV18 and TRBJ2-5, is NAGVMQNPRHLVRRRGQEARLRCSPMKGHSHVYWYRQLPEEGLKFMVYLQKENIIDESGMPKERFSAEFPKEGPSILRIQQVVRGDSAAYFCASSPRTGMETQYFGPGTRLLVL.

The chain couples TRBV6-5 to TRBJ2-7; tentatively, D is TRBD2 (5 bases). Germline V gene lookup returns CDR1 MNHEY and CDR2 SVGAGI. The V and J ends lost 0 bases and 7 bases respectively, with 16 bases between them. CDR3 length equals 15 residues. CDR3 sequence: CASSYSIGSGGEQYF. In DNA, the CDR3 is TGTGCCAGCAGTTACTCGATAGGCTCAGGCGGGGAGCAGTACTTC.

This clone was recorded once. The chain employs TRBV5-1 and TRBJ2-4; 10 nucleotides align to TRBD2. The CDR3 covers 14 residues. The germline gives CDR1 SGHRS, CDR2 YFSETQ. The V gene end was trimmed by 0 bases and the J gene end by 6 bases; junction bases not matched to a gene: 0. The CDR3 DNA is TGCGCCAGCAGCTTGGGGACTAGCGGAAACATTCAGTACTTC. Translation gives CASSLGTSGNIQYF. The full variable domain, its missing parts supplied by reference TRBV5-1 and TRBJ2-4, is KAGVTQTPRYLIKTRGQQVTLSCSPISGHRSVSWYQQTPGQGLQFLFEYFSETQRNKGNFPGRFSGRQFSNSRSEMNVSTLELGDSALYLCASSLGTSGNIQYFGAGTRLSVL.

To note about this clone: The sample carries other DNA sequences with the same CDR3. The chain links TRBV12-3 or TRBV12-4 to TRBJ2-7, with D perhaps matching TRBD1 (6 bases). Between the trimmed V and J ends, which lost 7 bases and 2 bases, there was a span of 12 bases. CDR3 length: 13 amino acids. CDR3 protein: CASTPGQTYEQYF. The CDR3 coding sequence is TGTGCCAGCACACCGGGACAAACCTACGAGCAGTACTTC.

The J gene is TRBJ2-7, the V gene TRBV5-6, with TRBD1 as a possible D gene (5 bases). V was pared by 4 bases and J by 3 bases, with 5 bases between. Looked up from germline, CDR1 is SGHDT and CDR2 is YYEEEE. This CDR3 contains 11 residues. CDR3 loop: CASSGHYEQYF. The CDR3 DNA sequence: TGTGCCAGCAGCGGACACTACGAGCAGTACTTC. Full variable domain (missing parts from reference TRBV5-6 and TRBJ2-7): DAGVTQSPTHLIKTRGQQVTLRCSPKSGHDTVSWYQQALGQGPQFIFQYYEEEERQRGNFPDRFSGHQFPNYSSELNVNALLLGDSALYLCASSGHYEQYFGPGTRLTVT.

This chain uses TRBV24-1 with TRBJ2-1; D remains unclear. CDR1 is KGHDR and CDR2 is SFDVKD in the germline V gene. V was trimmed by 7 bases and J by 8 bases, leaving 11 bases between them. CDR3 length: 12 amino acids. CDR3 sequence (DNA): TGTGCCACCAGCTTAGACGACTATGAGCAGTTCTTC. Protein product: CATSLDDYEQFF.

CDR3 sequence reads: CASTVQGYGYTF. The CDR3 bases are TGTGCCAGTACCGTACAGGGATATGGCTACACCTTC. The chain is built from TRBV19 and TRBJ1-2; possible D gene TRBD1, 6 bases. CDR1 is LNHDA, CDR2 SQIVND, per germline (reference sequence). V lost 7 bases, J lost 5 bases, and 11 bases lay in between. The CDR3 has 12 residues.

V usage is TRBV4-1 and J usage is TRBJ2-5; D call uncertain. V shed 1 base and J shed 2 bases, with 14 bases lying between them. Germline loops: CDR1 MGHRA, CDR2 YSYEKL. The length of the CDR3 is 16 residues. CDR3: CASSQGVQLHQETQYF. The CDR3 coding sequence is TGCGCCAGCAGCCAAGGCGTACAACTACATCAAGAGACCCAGTACTTC.

This chain connects TRBV9 to TRBJ2-3, with TRBD2 identical over 9 bases. CDR3 length equals 16 residues. Germline V gene data show CDR1 as SGDLS and CDR2 as YYNGEE. J gave up 5 bases and V 0 bases, and 7 bases lay outside the gene matches. CDR3 sequence: CASSVGSSGVGDTQYF. The DNA of the CDR3 is TGTGCCAGCAGCGTAGGGTCTAGCGGGGTTGGAGATACGCAGTATTTT.

The CDR3 reads CASSDRPGTGNGYTF. The CDR3 bases are TGTGCCAGCAGTGACCGTCCCGGGACAGGGAATGGCTACACCTTC. The genes are TRBV6-4 and TRBJ1-2, with 9 positions matching TRBD1. Germline-derived CDR1 and CDR2 are MRHNA and SNTAGT. The CDR3 extends over 15 amino acids. V trimming: 2 bases; J trimming: 6 bases; junction bases outside the gene matches: 7.

V and J are TRBV5-1 and TRBJ1-3; TRBD1 is a possible D gene (5 bases). The ends were cut back, 1 base at V and 1 base at J, with 15 bases in the middle. The CDR3 length is 17 residues. Germline CDR1 reads SGHRS; CDR2 reads YFSETQ. The CDR3 is CASSLLGATASGNTIYF. For the CDR3, the DNA is TGCGCCAGCAGCTTGTTGGGTGCGACAGCGTCTGGAAACACCATATATTTT.

The rearrangement links TRBV19 to TRBJ2-3, with D possibly TRBD2 on 6 matching bases. The germline V and J ends were trimmed by 4 bases and 1 base, with 12 bases remaining between them. Germline V lookup: CDR1 LNHDA, CDR2 SQIVND (reference sequence). The CDR3 consists of 15 residues. CDR3 bases: TGTGCCAGTAGTAGCGGGGCGCCGGGCACAGATACGCAGTATTTT. Its translation: CASSSGAPGTDTQYF. Together with reference TRBV19 and TRBJ2-3, the CDR3 gives the full variable domain: DGGITQSPKYLFRKEGQNVTLSCEQNLNHDAMYWYRQDPGQGLRLIYYSQIVNDFQKGDIAEGYSVSREKKESFPLTVTSAQKNPTAFYLCASSSGAPGTDTQYFGPGTRLTVL.

V gene TRBV5-1 combines with J gene TRBJ2-5, with 8 bases matching TRBD1. V shed 4 bases, J shed 3 bases, and the junction held 11 bases outside the gene matches. Per the germline V gene, CDR1 is SGHRS and CDR2 is YFSETQ. The CDR3 contains 16 residues. This chain's CDR3 is CASSPAAGGLKETQYF. CDR3 nucleotide sequence: TGCGCCAGCAGCCCGGCGGCAGGGGGCCTCAAAGAGACCCAGTACTTC.

The rearrangement links TRBV5-1 to TRBJ1-2; TRBD1 agrees at 7 bases. With V trimmed by 1 base and J by 2 bases, 2 bases remained unmatched. This CDR3 is 14 amino acids long. Germline values: CDR1 SGHRS, CDR2 YFSETQ. This CDR3 is CASSLSGGNYGYTF. As DNA, the CDR3 is TGCGCCAGCAGCTTGTCAGGGGGAAACTATGGCTACACCTTC.

The chain recombines TRBV7-8 with TRBJ1-1, with D possibly being TRBD1 (6 bases). This CDR3 has 15 residues. CDR1 and CDR2 (germline): SGHVS, FQNEAQ. Trimming took off 5 bases at V and 1 base at J, with 14 bases between the two ends. The CDR3 loop reads CASSVQGSANTEAFF. In nucleotides, the CDR3 is TGTGCCAGCAGCGTCCAGGGGTCGGCGAACACTGAAGCTTTCTTT.

V usage is TRBV7-9 and J usage is TRBJ2-2; D unresolved. The V end lost 5 bases, the J end lost 4 bases, and 8 bases lay between the germline ends. This CDR3 is built from 13 residues. Germline-derived CDR1 and CDR2 are SEHNR and FQNEAQ (reference sequence). CDR3 residues: CASSPLSTGELFF. The CDR3 nucleotides read TGTGCCAGCAGCCCGCTATCCACCGGGGAGCTGTTTTTT.

V usage is TRBV4-2 and J usage is TRBJ2-2; TRBD1 aligns across 7 bases. Trimming removed 1 base from V and 4 bases from J; junction bases left unmatched: 3. The CDR3 runs 15 residues. Germline V lookup: CDR1 LGHNA, CDR2 YNFKEQ. DNA of the CDR3: TGTGCCAGCAGCCAAGTTTCAGGGGGCACCGGGGAGCTGTTTTTT. Its protein is CASSQVSGGTGELFF.

V and J are TRBV4-1 and TRBJ1-2; TRBD1 aligns across 9 bases. This CDR3 region has 15 residues. The V gene end was trimmed by 0 bases and the J gene end by 8 bases; junction bases not matched to a gene: 7. The germline V gene has CDR1 MGHRA and CDR2 YSYEKL. The CDR3 nucleotides read TGCGCCAGCAGCCAAGATATCACAGGGGGCCGAGGCTACACCTTC. The encoded protein is CASSQDITGGRGYTF.

This chain links TRBV7-9 with TRBJ2-1; D is possibly TRBD1 (6 bases). The V gene's germline CDR1 is SEHNR and CDR2 FQNEAQ (reference sequence). V was shortened by 7 bases and J by 8 bases, with 15 bases between the two germline ends. The CDR3 is made up of 13 amino acids. CDR3 loop: CASIGQSSYEQFF. The DNA for the CDR3 is TGTGCCAGCATCGGACAGTCGTCCTATGAGCAGTTCTTC.

V usage is TRBV14 and J usage is TRBJ2-1, with a possible D match to TRBD2 (5 bases). Germline values: CDR1 SGHDN, CDR2 FVKESK. The CDR3 is 15 amino acids. The V end was cut by 3 bases, the J end by 4 bases, with 13 bases between. The CDR3, as DNA: TGTGCCAGCAGCCAGTCAAACGGGATATACAATGAGCAGTTCTTC. Translating gives CASSQSNGIYNEQFF. Using reference TRBV14 and TRBJ2-1 for the parts outside the CDR3, the full variable domain is EAGVTQFPSHSVIEKGQTVTLRCDPISGHDNLYWYRRVMGKEIKFLLHFVKESKQDESGMPNNRFLAERTGGTYSTLKVQPAELEDSGVYFCASSQSNGIYNEQFFGPGTRLTVL.

The chain uses TRBV5-6 and TRBJ2-1; TRBD1 is a possible D gene (6 bases). The CDR3 contains 13 residues. Trimming took 4 bases from V and 15 from J, leaving 20 bases between them. The germline V gene has CDR1 SGHDT and CDR2 YYEEEE. The DNA for the CDR3 is TGTGCCAGCAGCCCCGGACAGTTGTTCGGTCCGTTCTTC. Its translation: CASSPGQLFGPFF.

CDR3: CASSQEPGLAGGTQYF. DNA of the CDR3: TGTGCCAGCAGCCAAGAGCCGGGACTAGCGGGAGGAACGCAGTATTTT. The chain links TRBV3-1 (or the pseudogene TRBV3-2) to TRBJ2-3; 15 nucleotides agree with TRBD2. Looked up from germline, CDR1 is LGHDT and CDR2 is YNNKEL (reference sequence). The CDR3 contains 16 residues. J gave up 9 bases and V 0 bases, and 4 bases lay outside the gene matches.

CDR3 nucleotide sequence: TGCGCCAGTTCCCCAGGGACAGGGGTGGAGACCCAGTACTTC. It translates to CASSPGTGVETQYF. The chain couples TRBV4-1 to TRBJ2-5; 10 bases match TRBD1. V trimming: 9 bases; J trimming: 5 bases; junction bases outside the gene matches: 9. The V gene's germline CDR1 is MGHRA and CDR2 YSYEKL. This CDR3 has 14 residues.

CDR3 protein: CASSPLLAGGYEQYF. Written as DNA, the CDR3 is TGTGCCAGCTCACCACTTCTAGCGGGAGGGTACGAGCAGTACTTC. The chain employs TRBV18 and TRBJ2-7; 12 bases are a match to TRBD2. The CDR3 has 15 residues. The germline CDR1 and CDR2 sequences are KGHSH and LQKENI. With 1 base clipped from V and 4 bases from J, the junction kept 2 bases outside the gene matches.

The chain links TRBV6-6 to TRBJ2-1; the D gene is possibly TRBD2 (6 bases). Germline V gene sequence: CDR1 MNHNY, CDR2 SVGAGI (reference sequence). The length of the CDR3 is 14 residues. Trimming pared 2 bases from V and 7 bases from J, leaving 12 bases between. The CDR3 nucleotides are TGTGCCAGCAGTTACCGCGGGACCTCGAATGAGCAGTTCTTC. This gives the protein CASSYRGTSNEQFF.

J is TRBJ2-5 and V is TRBV13, with D unclear. This CDR3 has 14 amino acids. Looked up from germline, CDR1 is PRHDT and CDR2 is FYEKMQ (reference sequence). V was trimmed by 0 bases and J by 0 bases, leaving 5 bases between them. The CDR3 nucleotides read TGTGCCAGCAGCTTAGGCCCCAACCAAGAGACCCAGTACTTC. Amino acids: CASSLGPNQETQYF.

The rearrangement links TRBV5-6 to TRBJ1-5, with D uncertain. The CDR3 runs to 13 residues. The germline V gene encodes CDR1 SGHDT and CDR2 YYEEEE. Trimming removed 2 bases at V and 4 bases at J, with 7 bases between. The CDR3 sequence: CASSFSGNQPQHF. The CDR3 DNA follows: TGTGCCAGCAGCTTTTCAGGAAATCAGCCCCAGCATTTT.

The chain is built from TRBV3-1 (or the pseudogene TRBV3-2) and TRBJ1-2; TRBD1 matches at 8 bases. With V trimmed by 4 bases and J by 2 bases, 6 bases remained unmatched. This CDR3 spans 15 amino acids. Germline V gene sequence: CDR1 LGHDT, CDR2 YNNKEL (reference sequence). DNA of the CDR3: TGTGCCAGCAGCCCACTGACAGGGGAGAACTATGGCTACACCTTC. It codes for CASSPLTGENYGYTF.

The chain employs TRBV5-4 and TRBJ1-2; D is unclear. Trimming took off 0 bases at V and 2 bases at J, with 5 bases between the two ends. Germline CDR1 reads SGHNT; CDR2 reads YYREEE (reference sequence). The CDR3 is 13 amino acids. The CDR3 is CASSLGGNYGYTF. CDR3 sequence (DNA): TGTGCCAGCAGCTTGGGAGGGAACTATGGCTACACCTTC.

This clone was seen only a few times. The chain is built from TRBV19 and TRBJ2-2; tentative D call: TRBD2 (5 bases). CDR1 is LNHDA and CDR2 is SQIVND in the germline V gene (reference sequence). V lost 5 bases and J lost 12, with 22 bases in between. This CDR3 region has 15 residues. The CDR3 here is CASSAPERSIRKLFF. The CDR3 nucleotides read TGTGCCAGTAGTGCGCCGGAGCGGTCCATAAGGAAGCTGTTTTTT.

This clone was picked up one time. This sequence joins TRBV2 and TRBJ2-1, with 7 positions matching TRBD2. Trimming at V came to 8 bases and at J to 6 bases, leaving 10 bases not matched to a gene. CDR1 is SNHLY and CDR2 is FYNNEI in the germline V gene. CDR3 length: 14 residues. CDR3 sequence reads: CASYPGLGPNEQFF. The CDR3 nucleotides read TGTGCCAGCTATCCCGGACTAGGTCCCAATGAGCAGTTCTTC. The full variable domain, with the rest looked up from reference TRBV2 and TRBJ2-1, is EPEVTQTPSHQVTQMGQEVILRCVPISNHLYFYWYRQILGQKVEFLVSFYNNEISEKSEIFDDQFSVERPDGSNFTLKIRSTKLEDSAMYFCASYPGLGPNEQFFGPGTRLTVL.